A single sample gave rise to the 9 T cell receptor beta chains below, sequenced in a study of memory CD8 T cells in hepatitis C reinfection. This sample's time point: late/post reinfection, 12 to 24 weeks after detection. The sorted cells went straight to TCR sequencing with no prior in vitro expansion. Method: immunoSEQ multiplex PCR; TCRdb's copy keeps in-frame clones and lacks some. The sample includes 45,000 to 50,000 clones, 89% of them seen just once. The specimen was naive CD8+ T cells sorted from blood. The receptor source for this set is a man aged 18 to 29 with hepatitis C virus infection.

The chain uses TRBV6-1 and TRBJ2-7, with D tentatively TRBD2 (5 bases). With 10 bases removed from V and 3 bases from J, the gap between germline ends came to 10 bases. The CDR3 contains 11 residues. Germline V gene data show CDR1 as MNHNS and CDR2 as SASEGT. This CDR3 reads CATGESYEQYV. The CDR3 bases are TGTGCCACCGGGGAAAGCTACGAGCAGTACGTC.

The CDR3, as DNA: TGTGCCAGTAGTATAGCGGTCACAGATACGCAGTATTTT. Residues: CASSIAVTDTQYF. The J gene is TRBJ2-3, the V gene TRBV19; D is unclear. The V gene lost 1 base and the J gene lost 2 bases, with 4 bases spanning the gap. The CDR3 covers 13 residues. The V gene's germline CDR1 is LNHDA and CDR2 SQIVND (reference sequence).

V is TRBV4-1 and J is TRBJ2-1; perhaps TRBD2 as D (6 bases). V gave up 2 bases and J gave up 5 bases, with 13 bases separating them. Looked up from germline, CDR1 is MGHRA and CDR2 is YSYEKL. There are 15 residues in the CDR3. In nucleotides, the CDR3 is TGCGCCAGCAGCCAATTTCTAGCGCCAAACAATGAGCAGTTCTTC. Translating gives CASSQFLAPNNEQFF.

The chain carries TRBV7-9 and TRBJ1-6, with D maybe TRBD1 (5 bases). Trimming stripped 1 base from V and 7 bases from J, with 14 bases between. The CDR3 has 16 residues. Looked up from germline, CDR1 is SEHNR and CDR2 is FQNEAQ (reference sequence). Here the CDR3 reads CASSLEGTGRNSPLHF. The CDR3 DNA follows: TGTGCCAGCAGCTTAGAAGGGACGGGGAGGAATTCACCCCTCCACTTT.

The V call is TRBV19, the J call TRBJ2-1; 8 bases match TRBD2. CDR3 length equals 15 residues. After removal of 5 bases from V and 7 bases from J, the junction contained 10 bases not matched to a gene. Germline values: CDR1 LNHDA, CDR2 SQIVND (reference sequence). The CDR3 DNA follows: TGTGCCAGTAGTTGGAGAAGCGGGGGATATAATGAGCAGTTCTTC. Protein sequence: CASSWRSGGYNEQFF. Supplemented by reference TRBV19 and TRBJ2-1, the full variable domain reads DGGITQSPKYLFRKEGQNVTLSCEQNLNHDAMYWYRQDPGQGLRLIYYSQIVNDFQKGDIAEGYSVSREKKESFPLTVTSAQKNPTAFYLCASSWRSGGYNEQFFGPGTRLTVL.

This clone was picked up one time. This chain connects TRBV6-6 to TRBJ1-2; TRBD1 agrees at 9 bases. The germline CDR1 and CDR2 sequences are MNHNY and SVGAGI (reference sequence). Trimming removed 8 bases from V and 4 bases from J; junction bases left unmatched: 8. This CDR3 has 14 residues. CDR3 coding DNA: TGTGCCAGCGCCGCGGACAGGGGTACCTATGGCTACACCTTC. Translating gives CASAADRGTYGYTF.

The chain couples TRBV6-5 to TRBJ2-7, with 9 bases that match TRBD1. The J segment lost 4 bases and the V segment lost 3 bases, leaving 7 bases of the junction unmatched. CDR1 and CDR2 (germline): MNHEY, SVGAGI. The CDR3 sequence is 15 residues long. The CDR3 loop reads CASSYNRDRVYEQYF. The CDR3 region has the DNA TGTGCCAGCAGTTATAATCGGGACAGGGTATACGAGCAGTACTTC.

The count of this clone is one. In DNA form, the CDR3 reads TGTGCCAGCAGTAGGGACAGGGGCAATGGAGAGACCCAGTACTTC. Translating it yields CASSRDRGNGETQYF. The gene calls are TRBV28 and TRBJ2-5; 10 bases match TRBD1. V lost 5 bases and J lost 4; bases outside the gene matches: 7. The CDR3 runs to 15 residues. From germline, CDR1 is MDHEN and CDR2 SYDVKM. Together with reference TRBV28 and TRBJ2-5, the CDR3 gives the full variable domain: DVKVTQSSRYLVKRTGEKVFLECVQDMDHENMFWYRQDPGLGLRLIYFSYDVKMKEKGDIPEGYSVSREKKERFSLILESASTNQTSMYLCASSRDRGNGETQYFGPGTRLLVL.

The chain uses TRBV7-8 and TRBJ2-3; 8 bases agree with TRBD2. There are 18 residues in the CDR3. V was clipped by 4 bases and J by 3 bases; unmatched bases: 15. Per germline, CDR1 SGHVS and CDR2 FQNEAQ. The CDR3 reads CASSSHPLSASGTDTQYF. CDR3 DNA sequence: TGTGCCAGCAGCTCCCACCCCCTTAGTGCTAGCGGGACAGATACGCAGTATTTT. Variable domain in full (rest from reference TRBV7-8 and TRBJ2-3): GAGVSQSPRYKVAKRGQDVALRCDPISGHVSLFWYQQALGQGPEFLTYFQNEAQLDKSGLPSDRFFAERPEGSVSTLKIQRTQQEDSAVYLCASSSHPLSASGTDTQYFGPGTRLTVL.